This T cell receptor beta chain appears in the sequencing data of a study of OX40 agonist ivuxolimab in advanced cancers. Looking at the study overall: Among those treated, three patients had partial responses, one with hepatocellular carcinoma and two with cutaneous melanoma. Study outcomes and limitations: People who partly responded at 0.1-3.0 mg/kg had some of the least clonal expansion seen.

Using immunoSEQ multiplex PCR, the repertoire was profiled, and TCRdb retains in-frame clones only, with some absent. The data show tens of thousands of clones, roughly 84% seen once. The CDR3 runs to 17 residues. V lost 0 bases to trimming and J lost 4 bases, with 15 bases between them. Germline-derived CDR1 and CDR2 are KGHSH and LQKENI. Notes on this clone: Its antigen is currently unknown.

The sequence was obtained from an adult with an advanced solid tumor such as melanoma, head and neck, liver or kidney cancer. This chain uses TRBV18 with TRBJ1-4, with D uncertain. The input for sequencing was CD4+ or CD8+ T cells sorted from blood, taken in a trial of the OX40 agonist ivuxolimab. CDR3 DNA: TGTGCCAGCTCACCACCGGAGAGGGCTTTGAGTAATGAAAAACTGTTTTTT. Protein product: CASSPPERALSNEKLFF.